The 26 T cell receptor beta chains given below trace back to one sample, sequenced in a study of shared clonotypes between healthy human individuals. Terminally differentiated effector memory CD45RA+ cells were excluded by CCR7 positive selection of CD45RO-negative cells. This table comes from immunoSEQ multiplex PCR, and its TCRdb copy is limited to in-frame clones, with some not included. This sample has 1.5 million to 2.5 million clones; approximately 94% occur once, and the top ten carry around 1.2%. The sequencing input was naive CD8+ T cells sorted from blood. Receptor source: a man aged 18 to 30 in good health.

Written as DNA, the CDR3 is TGTGCCAGCAGCTTAGGGTTCGATGGAGAAAAACTGTTTTTT. This codes for CASSLGFDGEKLFF. V and J are TRBV7-9 and TRBJ1-4, with D unresolved. V was shortened by 1 base and J by 8 bases, with 11 bases between the two germline ends. The CDR3 runs 14 residues. The germline gives CDR1 SEHNR, CDR2 FQNEAQ (reference sequence). Looking up the rest from reference TRBV7-9 and TRBJ1-4 gives the full variable domain: DTGVSQNPRHKITKRGQNVTFRCDPISEHNRLYWYRQTLGQGPEFLTYFQNEAQLEKSRLLSDRFSAERPKGSFSTLEIQRTEQGDSAMYLCASSLGFDGEKLFFGSGTQLSVL.

On this clone itself: At the DNA level, this CDR3 is encoded by other sequences in the same sample as well. The chain links TRBV19 to TRBJ2-1, with D unclear. This CDR3 region has 14 residues. The V end was cut by 0 bases, the J end by 4 bases, with 7 bases between. Germline lookup yields CDR1 LNHDA and CDR2 SQIVND (reference sequence). The DNA for the CDR3 is TGTGCCAGTAGTATAGATCTAGAGTACAATGAGCAGTTCTTC. This encodes CASSIDLEYNEQFF.

The chain uses TRBV5-5 and TRBJ1-2; 8 nucleotides align to TRBD1. CDR3 length equals 14 residues. Germline values: CDR1 SGHKS, CDR2 YYEKEE (reference sequence). The V and J ends lost 2 bases and 3 bases, in that order; junction bases with no gene match: 3. DNA of the CDR3: TGTGCCAGCAGCTTTGGACAGGGTGACTATGGCTACACCTTC. The encoded protein is CASSFGQGDYGYTF.

The chain uses TRBV10-2 and TRBJ2-7; D ambiguous. The ends were cut back, 4 bases at V and 4 bases at J, with 11 bases in the middle. CDR3 size: 13 residues. Germline values: CDR1 WSHSY, CDR2 SAAADI. The CDR3 DNA is TGCGCCAGCAGTGTTAGTAGTTGGTACGAGCAGTACTTC. This sequence encodes CASSVSSWYEQYF.

This chain uses TRBV10-1 with TRBJ2-1; D may be TRBD1 or TRBD2 (5 bases each). Germline-derived CDR1 and CDR2 are WNHNN and SYGVQD (reference sequence). The CDR3 runs to 14 residues. Trimming took 2 bases from V and 12 from J, leaving 17 bases between them. The CDR3 sequence: CASSEDPGTAGQFF. CDR3 coding DNA: TGCGCCAGCAGTGAGGATCCCGGGACGGCCGGGCAGTTCTTC.

The chain uses TRBV5-8 and TRBJ2-7, with D possibly being TRBD2 (5 bases). V shed 1 base and J shed 6 bases, with 11 bases lying between them. The CDR3 runs 13 residues. Looked up from germline, CDR1 is SGHTS and CDR2 is YDEGEE. The DNA for the CDR3 is TGTGCCAGCAGCTTGACCTCCCGGGGCGAGCAGTACTTC. Protein product: CASSLTSRGEQYF.

This clone was detected once. Distinct nucleotide sequences in the sample also encode this CDR3. The rearrangement uses TRBV11-2 and TRBJ1-2; D gene ambiguous. CDR3 length: 13 amino acids. Trimming took off 0 bases at V and 5 bases at J, with 7 bases between the two ends. Germline loops: CDR1 SGHAT, CDR2 FQNNGV. The CDR3 sequence is CASSLEGGYGYTF. Here the CDR3 DNA reads TGTGCCAGCAGCTTAGAGGGAGGTTATGGCTACACCTTC.

The chain employs TRBV6-5 and TRBJ2-7, with TRBD1 matching over 7 bases. This CDR3 spans 12 amino acids. Trimming took 5 bases from V and 8 from J; bases not matched to a gene: 6. The germline V gene has CDR1 MNHEY and CDR2 SVGAGI. CDR3 sequence: CASSPTGAQQYF. The CDR3 bases are TGTGCCAGCAGTCCTACAGGGGCCCAGCAGTACTTC.

V and J are TRBV10-3 and TRBJ1-2; D unclear. Trimming removed 0 bases at V and 2 bases at J, with 7 bases between. This CDR3 comprises 14 residues. Germline CDR1 and CDR2: ENHRY and SYGVKD. The CDR3 protein is CAISESDMNYGYTF. The CDR3 DNA reads TGTGCCATCAGTGAGTCAGACATGAACTATGGCTACACCTTC.

The chain carries TRBV2 and TRBJ1-6, with no clear D. Trimming removed 7 bases at V and 8 bases at J, with 21 bases between. The germline V gene encodes CDR1 SNHLY and CDR2 FYNNEI. The CDR3 loop spans 16 amino acids. The CDR3 protein is CASINSPRTYDSPLHF. The CDR3 DNA follows: TGTGCCAGCATAAACAGTCCTAGGACGTACGATTCACCCCTCCACTTT.

V gene TRBV7-9 combines with J gene TRBJ1-3, with D hard to call. Between the trimmed V and J ends, which lost 6 bases and 8 bases, there was a span of 14 bases. This CDR3 spans 13 amino acids. Germline lookup yields CDR1 SEHNR and CDR2 FQNEAQ (reference sequence). CDR3 DNA sequence: TGTGCCAGCAGTCCAATCTCGGTGGACACCATATATTTT. This encodes CASSPISVDTIYF.

To note about this clone: Other DNA sequences in the same sample also yield this CDR3. V is TRBV27 and J is TRBJ2-7; maybe TRBD1 (6 bases). The germline CDR1 and CDR2 sequences are MNHEY and SMNVEV (reference sequence). The germline V and J ends were trimmed by 5 bases and 4 bases, with 12 bases remaining between them. This CDR3 comprises 13 residues. The CDR3 sequence is CASSVQGLYEQYF. For the CDR3, the DNA is TGTGCCAGCAGTGTCCAGGGGCTTTACGAGCAGTACTTC.

The chain has TRBV10-3 and TRBJ1-1; D not resolved. V lost 2 bases and J lost 7, with 14 bases in between. CDR1 and CDR2 from the germline V gene are ENHRY and SYGVKD. The length of the CDR3 is 14 residues. This CDR3 is CAISEPLDSVEAFF. The CDR3 bases are TGTGCCATCAGTGAGCCTCTCGATTCGGTTGAAGCTTTCTTT.

CDR3 DNA sequence: TGCGCCAGCAGCCCCCTCTGGGGGGGGGTCGAGCAGTACTTC. Translating gives CASSPLWGGVEQYF. The rearrangement links TRBV4-3 to TRBJ2-7; 7 bases are shared with TRBD2. Germline-derived CDR1 and CDR2 are LGHNA and YSLEER. The CDR3 runs 14 residues. V lost 4 bases to trimming and J lost 6 bases; unmatched junction nucleotides: 9.

The gene calls are TRBV5-1 and TRBJ2-1, with 7 nucleotides matching TRBD2. J lost 10 bases, V lost 5 bases, and 6 bases had no gene match. The germline V gene has CDR1 SGHRS and CDR2 YFSETQ. This CDR3 has 12 residues. This chain's CDR3 is CASSVSGPEQFF. CDR3 nucleotide sequence: TGCGCCAGCAGTGTTAGCGGGCCCGAGCAGTTCTTC.

This sequence joins TRBV7-2 and TRBJ1-2; D unclear. Trimming removed 5 bases at V and 2 bases at J, with 9 bases between. The germline V gene encodes CDR1 SGHTA and CDR2 FQGNSA. The CDR3 loop spans 13 amino acids. CDR3 nucleotides: TGTGCCAGCAGCCCCCACGAAAACTATGGCTACACCTTC. This gives the protein CASSPHENYGYTF.

As concerns this clone: Other DNA sequences in the sample encode the same CDR3. The V and J genes are TRBV9 and TRBJ2-7; maybe TRBD1 (5 bases). Germline CDR1 SGDLS, CDR2 YYNGEE. The ends were cut back, 4 bases at V and 3 bases at J, with 11 bases in the middle. CDR3 length: 13 amino acids. The chain's CDR3 is CASSPGHGYEQYF. The CDR3 nucleotides are TGTGCCAGCAGCCCCGGACACGGCTACGAGCAGTACTTC.

This sequence joins TRBV5-1 and TRBJ2-7, with D possibly TRBD1 on 6 matching bases. This CDR3 contains 14 residues. Germline V gene sequence: CDR1 SGHRS, CDR2 YFSETQ. Trimming stripped 0 bases from V and 2 bases from J, with 9 bases between. The CDR3 nucleotides read TGCGCCAGCAGCTTGGACGGGACACCCTACGAGCAGTACTTC. Amino acids: CASSLDGTPYEQYF.

Here the CDR3 DNA reads TGTGCCAGCAGTCCTCAGGGACCTTCCTACGAGCAGTACTTC. Protein product: CASSPQGPSYEQYF. The rearrangement uses TRBV28 and TRBJ2-7; D may be TRBD1 or TRBD2 (5 bases each). Germline loops: CDR1 MDHEN, CDR2 SYDVKM. V lost 5 bases and J 1 base, leaving 12 bases between the germline ends. This CDR3 has 14 amino acids.

This clone appeared once. The rearrangement joins TRBV23-1 to TRBJ1-5, with D possibly being TRBD1 (5 bases). TRBV23-1 is assigned to the ORF class and has an uncertain function. The CDR3 loop spans 15 amino acids. V was clipped by 3 bases and J by 6 bases, with 15 bases between them. The CDR3 reads CASSQWTSGSQPQHF. The DNA for the CDR3 is TGCGCCAGCAGTCAGTGGACATCTGGGTCTCAGCCCCAGCATTTT.

This chain links TRBV19 with TRBJ2-3, with D perhaps matching TRBD2 (6 bases). The ends were cut back, 5 bases at V and 1 base at J, with 10 bases in the middle. The CDR3 is 14 residues long. CDR1 is LNHDA, CDR2 SQIVND, per germline (reference sequence). Written as DNA, the CDR3 is TGTGCCAGTAGTCTGGGGGGTGGCACAGATACGCAGTATTTT. Protein product: CASSLGGGTDTQYF.

The chain joins TRBV6-5 to TRBJ2-7; 7 positions agree with TRBD2. The CDR3 extends over 13 amino acids. CDR1 is MNHEY and CDR2 is SVGAGI in the germline V gene. V shed 6 bases and J 6 bases; nucleotides not matched to a gene: 8. Here the CDR3 reads CASSGIGEGEQYF. The CDR3 DNA is TGTGCCAGCAGCGGGATTGGGGAGGGCGAGCAGTACTTC.

The chain joins TRBV5-1 to TRBJ2-5; D is unclear. Germline V gene sequence: CDR1 SGHRS, CDR2 YFSETQ. There are 12 residues in the CDR3. Trimming left V 7 bases short and J 4 bases short, with 11 bases between. The CDR3 sequence: CASGKMGETQYF. DNA for the CDR3: TGCGCCAGCGGAAAGATGGGAGAGACCCAGTACTTC. The complete variable domain, with remaining parts taken from reference TRBV5-1 and TRBJ2-5, reads KAGVTQTPRYLIKTRGQQVTLSCSPISGHRSVSWYQQTPGQGLQFLFEYFSETQRNKGNFPGRFSGRQFSNSRSEMNVSTLELGDSALYLCASGKMGETQYFGPGTRLLVL.

The CDR3 DNA sequence: TGTGCCAGCAGTGAACAGGTCAGAGTCTATGGCTACACCTTC. It encodes CASSEQVRVYGYTF. This chain uses TRBV2 with TRBJ1-2; D call uncertain. V was shortened by 2 bases and J by 4 bases, with 11 bases between the two germline ends. Germline loops: CDR1 SNHLY, CDR2 FYNNEI. CDR3 length: 14 residues.

This sequence joins TRBV7-9 and TRBJ2-7, with D uncertain. V was cut by 5 bases and J by 3 bases, with 14 bases left in between. Germline CDR1 and CDR2: SEHNR and FQNEAQ (reference sequence). The CDR3 is made up of 14 amino acids. Here the CDR3 DNA reads TGTGCCAGCAGCCCCCCAGGCACCTACTACGAGCAGTACTTC. Encoded protein: CASSPPGTYYEQYF.

The V gene is TRBV4-3, the J gene TRBJ1-2; D not resolved. Germline V gene data show CDR1 as LGHNA and CDR2 as YSLEER. This CDR3 comprises 16 residues. Trimming removed 4 bases at V and 6 bases at J, with 21 bases between. The chain's CDR3 is CASSRKEADVTNGYTF. In nucleotides, the CDR3 is TGCGCCAGCAGCCGGAAGGAGGCGGACGTAACGAATGGCTACACCTTC.